This section outlines one T cell receptor (beta chain) sequence together with its context. It has no known antigen specificity. This entry belongs to a study of T cells expressing NK-cell markers (dated by TCRdb to the early 2020s). In terms of the full investigation: Three sorted T-cell subsets (CD3+CD56+NKG2C+, CD3+CD56+NKG2C- and CD3+CD56-NKG2C+) from under ten donors had their TCR beta-chain repertoires profiled. The libraries were sequenced on Illumina HiSeq 2000/2500, MiSeq or NextSeq, producing 2 x 150 bp reads. Of the eight sequenced donors, seven were found to be HCMV-seropositive and one was found to be HCMV-seronegative. All eight donors whose samples were sequenced were randomly selected healthy volunteers, three of them men and five women. Broad study findings and their caveats: Whether the expanded NKG2C-expressing T cell clones were specific for HCMV antigens remained unclear. Those dominant clonotypes were again the most abundant among CD3+CD56-NKG2C+ cells in a few donors, at roughly 25-65%. In six donors, the dominant CD3+CD56+NKG2C+ clonotypes ranked among the top 10 CD8+ clonotypes, making up roughly 1.0-7.0% of CD8+ T cells.

The sample was run on an Illumina HiSeq 2000. TCR beta cDNA libraries were made by 5'RACE template switching that added a universal primer site and unique molecular identifiers. Synthesis of cDNA was primed from the TCR beta constant segment and was followed by two consecutive PCR amplification steps. The original methods were these. MIGEC was used to demultiplex reads and group reads by UMI, and MiTCR was used to assemble and quantify clonotypes. To remove erroneous sequences, TCR cDNA sequences were retained only when supported by two or more reads. The tcR package was used for downstream repertoire analysis, with clonotypes matched between fractions based on CDR3 nucleotide sequence plus V segment. VDJmatch was used to annotate antigen specificity against VDJdb, with one amino acid substitution in CDR3 allowed. The reads, reprocessed by TCRdb, yield one row per CDR3 protein sequence and no DNA. The V and J calls reflect TCRdb's pipeline rather than the authors' work. The sample table on file contains about half a million distinct CDR3 sequences. Almost 1.5% of the sample is in the top ten clones.

In the germline V gene, CDR1 corresponds to SNHLY and CDR2 to FYNNEI. CDR3 length: 13 amino acids, cysteine to phenylalanine. No DNA appears here. To determine HCMV serostatus, a commercial ELISA kit was used to detect HCMV-specific IgG in serum. Peripheral blood mononuclear cells were isolated from blood by Ficoll density gradient centrifugation. This chain is built from TRBV2 and TRBJ2-3; the TRBD2 assignment by TCRdb is unverifiable without DNA. The receptor comes from a woman aged 50 to 65 in good health. Donor details come from another sample of the same person, matched by shared clones. Sequenced input: blood T cells: a sorted CD56 or NKG2C T cell subset, CD4+ or CD8+ T cells, or bulk PBMC T cells (not recorded which). The CDR3 amino acid sequence is: CALLAGGTDTQYF.